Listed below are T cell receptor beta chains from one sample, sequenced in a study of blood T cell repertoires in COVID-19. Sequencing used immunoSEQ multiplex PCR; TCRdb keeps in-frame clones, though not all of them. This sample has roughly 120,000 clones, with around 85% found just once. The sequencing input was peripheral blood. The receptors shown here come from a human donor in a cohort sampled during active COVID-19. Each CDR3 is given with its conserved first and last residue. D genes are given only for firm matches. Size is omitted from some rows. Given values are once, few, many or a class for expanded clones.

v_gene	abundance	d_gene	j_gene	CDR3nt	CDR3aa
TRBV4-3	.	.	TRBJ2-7	TGCGCCAGCAGCCAAGTTTCAGGGGTCTCGAGCGAGCAGTACTTC	CASSQVSGVSSEQYF
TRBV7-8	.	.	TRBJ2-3	TGTGCCAGCAGCCCCCTTTATGCGGGAAGCACAGATACGCAGTATTTT	CASSPLYAGSTDTQYF
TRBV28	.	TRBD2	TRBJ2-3	TGTGCCAGCAGTTTGGGGGGGTATACAGATACGCAGTATTTT	CASSLGGYTDTQYF
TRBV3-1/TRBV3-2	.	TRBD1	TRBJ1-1	TGTGCCAGCAGCTACTCGGGACAGGGGAACACTGAAGCTTTCTTT	CASSYSGQGNTEAFF
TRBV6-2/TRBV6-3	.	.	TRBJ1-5	TGTGCCAGCAGTTACTCGCTGGGAGGGATTAGCAATCAGCCCCAGCATTTT	CASSYSLGGISNQPQHF
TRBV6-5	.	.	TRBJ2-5	TGTGCCAGCAGTTACTTGGGGGCGCAACAAGAGACCCAGTACTTC	CASSYLGAQQETQYF
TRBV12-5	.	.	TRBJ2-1	TGTGCTAGTGGTTTGGTCGAGGGTTTGGGACATTACAATGAGCAGTTCTTC	CASGLVEGLGHYNEQFF
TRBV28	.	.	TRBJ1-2	TGTGCCAGCAGTGAGGGACAAGCTAACTATGGCTACACCTTC	CASSEGQANYGYTF
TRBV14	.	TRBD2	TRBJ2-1	TGTGCCAGCAGCCAAGTCGACGCGGGGGGGCAGTTCTTC	CASSQVDAGGQFF
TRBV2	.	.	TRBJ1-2	TGTGCCAGCAGGGTCCGGGACACTAGCTACACCTTC	CASRVRDTSYTF
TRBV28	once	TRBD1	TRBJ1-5	TGTGCCAGCAGTTCGGACAGGCGTGGTCAGCCCCAGCATTTT	CASSSDRRGQPQHF
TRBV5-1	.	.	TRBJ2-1	TGCGCCAGCAGCTTGGCCCTAGGAATAGCGGTAGATGAGCAGTTCTTC	CASSLALGIAVDEQFF
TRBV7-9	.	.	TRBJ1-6	TGTGCCAGCAGCTTAGTGGGGGGGAGCTCACCCCTCCACTTT	CASSLVGGSSPLHF
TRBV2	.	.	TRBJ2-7	TGTGCCAGCAGACAGGGTTCCTACGAGCAGTACTTC	CASRQGSYEQYF
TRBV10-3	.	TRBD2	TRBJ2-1	TGTGCCATCAGTGCCTCGGGGGGGACCCACAATGAGCAGTTCTTC	CAISASGGTHNEQFF
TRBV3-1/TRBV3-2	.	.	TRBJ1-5	TGTGCCAGCAGCCAAGAGGTGGGCCTGATGGGCAATCAGCCCCAGCATTTT	CASSQEVGLMGNQPQHF
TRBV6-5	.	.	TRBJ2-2	TGTGCCAGCAGGCCGGGACAGAACACCGGGGAGCTGTTTTTT	CASRPGQNTGELFF
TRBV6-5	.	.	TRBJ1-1	TGTGCCAGCAGCCCCGCGGGGCCGAAGAACACTGAAGCTTTCTTT	CASSPAGPKNTEAFF
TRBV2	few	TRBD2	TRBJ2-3	TGTGCCAGCAGTAGAAGAGCGGGGGGTGAAGGAGATACGCAGTATTTT	CASSRRAGGEGDTQYF
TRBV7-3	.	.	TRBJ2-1	TGTGCCAGCAGCTTACGCGGACAGCCCTACAATGAGCAGTTCTTC	CASSLRGQPYNEQFF
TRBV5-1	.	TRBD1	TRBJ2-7	TGCGCCAGCAGGGGACAGGGGGCTGGGGAGCAGTACTTC	CASRGQGAGEQYF
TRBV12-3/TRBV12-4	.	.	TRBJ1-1	TGTGCCAGCACCCTACAACGGGACACTGAAGCTTTCTTT	CASTLQRDTEAFF
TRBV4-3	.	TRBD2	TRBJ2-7	TGCGCCAGCAGCCAATTGGGACTAGCGGGGGATCCCTACGAGCAGTACTTC	CASSQLGLAGDPYEQYF
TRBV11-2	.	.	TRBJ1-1	TGTGCCAGCAGCTTAGAGGGCAGGGGGAACACTGAAGCTTTCTTT	CASSLEGRGNTEAFF
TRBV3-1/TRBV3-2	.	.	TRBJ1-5	TGTGCCAGCAGCCAAGCACTTAGCAATCAGCCCCAGCATTTT	CASSQALSNQPQHF
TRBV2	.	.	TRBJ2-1	TGTGCCAGCAGTGAAACAGGGATTGGGTACAATGAGCAGTTCTTC	CASSETGIGYNEQFF
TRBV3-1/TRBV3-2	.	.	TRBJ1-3	TGTGCCAGCAGCCAAGAACTGATGAGCTCTGGAAACACCATATATTTT	CASSQELMSSGNTIYF
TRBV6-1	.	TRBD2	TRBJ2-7	TGTGCCAGCAGTGCCACCCCGGGACTAGCGAGCTCCTACGAGCAGTACTTC	CASSATPGLASSYEQYF
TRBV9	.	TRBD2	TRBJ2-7	TGTGCCAGCAGCCCAGAACTCGGGACTAGCGTTTACTACGAGCAGTACTTC	CASSPELGTSVYYEQYF
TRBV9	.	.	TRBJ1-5	TGTGCCAGCAGCTACATGGTCCCGCGAAATGTCGGGGGACTTAATAGCAATCAGCCCCAGCATTTT	CASSYMVPRNVGGLNSNQPQHF
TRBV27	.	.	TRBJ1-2	TGTGCCAGCAGCCCTTCTCGGTTTACAGCTAACTATGGCTACACCTTC	CASSPSRFTANYGYTF
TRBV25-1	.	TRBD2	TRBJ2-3	TGTGCCAGCAGTGATCGGAGGGGACTAGCGGGGGCAGATACGCAGTATTTT	CASSDRRGLAGADTQYF
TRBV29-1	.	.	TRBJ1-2	TGCAGCGTTGAAGATCAGGGGTCCATCTATGGCTACACCTTC	CSVEDQGSIYGYTF
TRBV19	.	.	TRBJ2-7	TGTGCCAGTAGTTCGGCAGGACTTAACCCCTACGAGCAGTACTTC	CASSSAGLNPYEQYF
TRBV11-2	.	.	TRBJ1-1	TGTGCCAGCAGATGGGGGGGAATTCCTGAAGCTTTCTTT	CASRWGGIPEAFF
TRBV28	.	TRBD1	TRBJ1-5	TGTGCCAGCAACAGACAGGGGCGAGGAAGCAATCAGCCCCAGCATTTT	CASNRQGRGSNQPQHF
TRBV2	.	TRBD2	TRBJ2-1	TGTGCCAGCAGTGAAGCGGGCCTAGCGGGGCTTGAGCAGTTCTTC	CASSEAGLAGLEQFF
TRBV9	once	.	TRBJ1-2	TGTGCCAGCAGGGGGGACTATAACTATGGCTACACCTTC	CASRGDYNYGYTF
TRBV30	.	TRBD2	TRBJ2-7	TGTGCCTGGACCCCCCGGGGGGTGGCTCGCCACGAGCAGTACTTC	CAWTPRGVARHEQYF
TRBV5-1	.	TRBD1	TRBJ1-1	TGCGCCAGCAGGACAGGGGAAGGGTTCACTGAAGCTTTCTTT	CASRTGEGFTEAFF
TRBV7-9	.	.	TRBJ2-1	TGTGCCACCCAGGGGCTCCAATTCGACAATGAGCAGTTCTTC	CATQGLQFDNEQFF
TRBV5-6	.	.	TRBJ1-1	TGTGCCAGCAGGGCGGTGGGTAACACTGAAGCTTTCTTT	CASRAVGNTEAFF
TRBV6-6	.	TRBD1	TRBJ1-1	TGTGCCAGCGTTAAGGGACAGAGGGGAGGTGGCACTGAAGCTTTCTTT	CASVKGQRGGGTEAFF
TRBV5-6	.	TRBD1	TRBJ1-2	TGTGCCAGCAGCCGGTCGGGGACAGGGGGGGCTGGCTACACCTTC	CASSRSGTGGAGYTF
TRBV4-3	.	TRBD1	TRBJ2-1	TGCGCCAGCAGCCGTAGGGGACAGGGTTACAATGAGCAGTTCTTC	CASSRRGQGYNEQFF
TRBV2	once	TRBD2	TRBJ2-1	TGTGCCAGCAGAGCGGGACTAGGGGTCGATGAGCAGTTCTTC	CASRAGLGVDEQFF
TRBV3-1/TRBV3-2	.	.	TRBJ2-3	TGTGCCAGCAGCCAAGGCGGGGGCCTGGATACGCAGTATTTT	CASSQGGGLDTQYF
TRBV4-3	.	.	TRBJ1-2	TGCGCCAGCAGCCAAGATTCGGGATATGGCTACACCTTC	CASSQDSGYGYTF
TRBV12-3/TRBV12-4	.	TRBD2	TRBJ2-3	TGTGCCAGCAGTCCCGGGGGGTTAGATACGCAGTATTTT	CASSPGGLDTQYF
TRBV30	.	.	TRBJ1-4	TGTGCCTGGAGTGTGGGGCTAGGTGAAAAACTGTTTTTT	CAWSVGLGEKLFF
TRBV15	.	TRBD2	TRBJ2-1	TGTGCCACCAGCAGGGAACGGGGCGGGGGGTCTCAGAATGAGCAGTTCTTC	CATSRERGGGSQNEQFF
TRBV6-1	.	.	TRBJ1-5	TGTGCCAGCAGTGAACAGTACAATCAGCCCCAGCATTTT	CASSEQYNQPQHF
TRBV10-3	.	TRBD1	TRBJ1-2	TGTGCCATCAGCGCCGGGACAGGGGGCAAGAGGGATGGCTACACCTTC	CAISAGTGGKRDGYTF
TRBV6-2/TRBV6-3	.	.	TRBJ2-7	TGTGCCAGCAGTTACTTCGGGATCACCTACGAGCAGTACTTC	CASSYFGITYEQYF